This is a list of T cell receptor beta chains from one sample in a study of blood T cell repertoires in COVID-19. Some clones are missing from TCRdb's copy, which holds only in-frame ones; the method was immunoSEQ multiplex PCR. The data contain over 70,000 clones, 85% to 90% of them singletons. Sequences were obtained from peripheral blood. The receptors were gathered from an elderly man with acute or convalescent COVID-19. Both conserved end residues are part of each CDR3. D genes are given only for firm matches. Some rows have no size entry. The others give once, few or many, or a class for an expanded clone.

cdr3_aa	cdr3_nt	d_call	v_call	j_call	clone_size
CASSENRRGAYEQYF	TGTGCCAGCAGTGAAAACAGGCGTGGGGCATACGAGCAGTACTTC	-	TRBV2	TRBJ2-7	-
CASSLGAGGYNEQFF	TGTGCCAGCTCACTAGGAGCGGGAGGTTACAATGAGCAGTTCTTC	TRBD2	TRBV18	TRBJ2-1	few
CASSSQGGAGETQYF	TGTGCCAGCAGCTCACAAGGGGGCGCGGGGGAGACCCAGTACTTC	-	TRBV7-2	TRBJ2-5	-
CASRPGLAGTGELFF	TGTGCCAGCAGACCGGGACTAGCGGGTACCGGGGAGCTGTTTTTT	TRBD2	TRBV27	TRBJ2-2	few
CASSLVASRVTSYEQYF	TGTGCCAGCAGCTTAGTGGCTAGCCGAGTTACCTCCTACGAGCAGTACTTC	-	TRBV7-2	TRBJ2-7	few
CASSPRAGVSEQFF	TGTGCCAGCAGCCCGAGGGCGGGGGTAAGTGAGCAGTTCTTC	TRBD2	TRBV13	TRBJ2-1	once
CASSRIRQAQAPDTQYF	TGTGCCAGCAGCCGCATTCGACAGGCCCAAGCTCCAGATACGCAGTATTTT	-	TRBV27	TRBJ2-3	-
CASSLGTGPNTEAFF	TGTGCCAGCAGTTTAGGGACAGGACCGAACACTGAAGCTTTCTTT	TRBD1	TRBV28	TRBJ1-1	-
CATSDSRTYEQYF	TGTGCCACCAGTGATTCCAGGACCTACGAGCAGTACTTC	-	TRBV24-1	TRBJ2-7	-
CASSLTGSGDTGELFF	TGTGCCAGCAGCTTAACAGGGTCCGGAGACACCGGGGAGCTGTTTTTT	-	TRBV7-2	TRBJ2-2	-
CAAGEQGVKTQYF	TGTGCCGCAGGAGAACAGGGGGTCAAGACCCAGTACTTC	TRBD1	TRBV19	TRBJ2-5	-
CASSSTGIYGYTF	TGTGCCAGCAGTTCAACGGGGATCTATGGCTACACCTTC	-	TRBV6-2/TRBV6-3	TRBJ1-2	few
CASSSGTSAQETQYF	TGTGCCAGCAGCAGCGGGACATCGGCTCAAGAGACCCAGTACTTC	-	TRBV7-3	TRBJ2-5	-
CASSYSGGSNTDTQYF	TGTGCCAGCAGTTACTCTGGTGGGAGTAACACAGATACGCAGTATTTT	-	TRBV6-5	TRBJ2-3	once
CASTRGGSTEAFF	TGTGCCAGCACCCGGGGGGGGAGCACTGAAGCTTTCTTT	-	TRBV14	TRBJ1-1	-
CASSPNREVNYGYTF	TGTGCCAGCTCACCAAACAGGGAAGTGAACTATGGCTACACCTTC	-	TRBV18	TRBJ1-2	-
CASSLSGGGGANVLTF	TGTGCCAGCAGCTTATCTGGGGGCGGTGGGGCCAACGTCCTGACTTTC	-	TRBV7-3	TRBJ2-6	-
CASSFRWTGGDEQFF	TGTGCCAGCAGTTTCCGGTGGACAGGGGGCGATGAGCAGTTCTTC	TRBD1	TRBV28	TRBJ2-1	-
CASSPPSSQGWQFF	TGTGCCAGCTCACCACCGAGTTCACAGGGTTGGCAGTTCTTC	-	TRBV18	TRBJ2-1	-
CASSPTTGTGSPLHF	TGTGCCAGCAGTCCGACGACAGGGACGGGTTCACCCCTCCACTTT	TRBD1	TRBV27	TRBJ1-6	-
CSVAKRPQGPTGELFF	TGCAGCGTTGCTAAAAGACCACAGGGGCCAACCGGGGAGCTGTTTTTT	TRBD1	TRBV29-1	TRBJ2-2	-
CASSRSGGNTEAFF	TGCGCCAGCAGCCGCTCAGGGGGGAACACTGAAGCTTTCTTT	TRBD1	TRBV5-1	TRBJ1-1	once
CASSQAFGGGETQYF	TGTGCCAGCAGCCAAGCCTTTGGGGGGGGAGAGACCCAGTACTTC	TRBD2	TRBV14	TRBJ2-5	-
CASSQAGTSFNEQYF	TGCGCCAGCAGCCAGGCCGGGACTAGTTTTAACGAGCAGTACTTC	TRBD2	TRBV4-3	TRBJ2-7	-
CASSLGGGYNEQFF	TGTGCCAGCAGCTTAGGTGGGGGGTACAATGAGCAGTTCTTC	-	TRBV7-8	TRBJ2-1	-
CASSLSGSTGELFF	TGCGCCAGCAGCTTGAGCGGGAGCACCGGGGAGCTGTTTTTT	TRBD2	TRBV5-1	TRBJ2-2	-
CASSSSTRLNEQFF	TGTGCCAGCAGTTCCTCGACTAGGTTGAATGAGCAGTTCTTC	-	TRBV27	TRBJ2-1	-
CAWIYRTGSHNEQFF	TGTGCCTGGATATATAGGACAGGGTCCCACAATGAGCAGTTCTTC	TRBD1	TRBV30	TRBJ2-1	-
CASSQDFQGRNEQFF	TGTGCCAGCAGCCAAGATTTTCAGGGGAGAAATGAGCAGTTCTTC	-	TRBV3-1/TRBV3-2	TRBJ2-1	-
CASSTTGTSVSGANVLTF	TGTGCCAGCAGCACAACCGGGACTAGCGTCTCTGGGGCCAACGTCCTGACTTTC	TRBD2	TRBV7-2	TRBJ2-6	-
CASSLGLAGGMNEQYF	TGTGCCAGCAGCTTAGGGCTAGCGGGAGGAATGAACGAGCAGTACTTC	TRBD2	TRBV7-2	TRBJ2-7	-
CASSFRSRTDTQYF	TGTGCCAGCAGTTTTCGGTCTCGCACAGATACGCAGTATTTT	-	TRBV28	TRBJ2-3	few
CASSQGQLGFYSNQPQHF	TGTGCCAGCAGCCAAGGACAGCTCGGCTTTTATAGCAATCAGCCCCAGCATTTT	-	TRBV3-1/TRBV3-2	TRBJ1-5	-